This T cell receptor beta chain was identified during a study of human T cells and chemical hapten exposure. There are 11 residues in the CDR3. Trimming removed 6 bases from V and 9 bases from J, with 9 bases in between. CDR1 and CDR2 from the germline V gene are SGHVS and FNYEAQ. The table lists this clonotype with many counts. The library attached unique molecular identifiers to individual cDNA molecules. TCRdb reprocessed the RACE reads with MiXCR, giving one entry per CDR3 protein. The sample yields 300,000 to 450,000 distinct CDR3 sequences, 5.1% seen once. The time point was: pre-sensitization, week 0. Treatment of the sample: therapeutic diphenylcyclopropenone sensitization with weekly scalp DPC.

This TCR derives from a woman between 45 and 60 years old with alopecia areata. Some clones in this sample may be carry-over from other donors' samples. The sample in question was whole blood, obtained in connection with sensitization to the hapten diphenylcyclopropenone (DPC). The gene calls are TRBV7-6 and TRBJ2-1; D perhaps matches TRBD2 (6 bases). CDR3 sequence: CASRMEGEQFF. The CDR3 DNA follows: TGTGCCAGCAGGATGGAGGGTGAGCAGTTCTTC.